This T cell receptor (beta chain) originates from a study of cytomegalovirus exposure and HLA in healthy donors. The V gene's germline CDR1 is SEHNR and CDR2 FQNEAQ (reference sequence). This CDR3 comprises 15 residues. The V and J ends lost 2 bases and 8 bases respectively, with 15 bases between them. About this clone: Its antigen is unidentified.

This PCR relied on a set of 60 Vbeta primers and 13 Jbeta primers. The protocol was immunoSEQ multiplex PCR, while the TCRdb copy is restricted to in-frame clones and leaves out a portion. The table lists over 150,000 clones, about 80% of them singletons. Study conclusions and caveats: It was fewer than 200 TCR beta chains that were listed as cytomegalovirus-associated. In a later analysis, donors in an Asian-associated ancestry cluster reportedly had fewer N-insertions in productive TCRs than the cohort mean.

J is TRBJ1-4 and V is TRBV7-9, with D tentatively TRBD1 (6 bases). The sequencing sample was made of PBMCs. This clonotype was obtained from a man aged 18 to 30 in good health and CMV-seropositive. The CDR3 is CASSLSGQLEEKLFF. The CDR3 nucleotides read TGTGCCAGCAGCTTATCCGGACAGCTGGAAGAAAAACTGTTTTTT.